The 13 T cell receptor beta chains below come from one sample, sequenced in a study of blood T cell repertoires in COVID-19. Measured with immunoSEQ multiplex PCR; TCRdb has only the in-frame clones, and not every one. Of roughly 200,000 clones listed, 89% were seen once; the top ten hold approximately 2.5%. Material: PBMCs or T cells enriched from blood (not recorded which). These receptors all stem from a middle-aged woman with acute COVID-19.

The genes are TRBV7-2 and TRBJ2-1, with 8 bases aligning to TRBD2. Germline V gene sequence: CDR1 SGHTA, CDR2 FQGNSA. The V and J ends lost 3 bases and 6 bases, in that order; junction bases with no gene match: 7. The CDR3 runs 15 residues. CDR3 amino acids: CASSLAGLVFNEQFF. The DNA of the CDR3 is TGTGCCAGCAGCTTGGCGGGACTAGTGTTCAATGAGCAGTTCTTC.

The chain links TRBV30 to TRBJ2-1, with TRBD1 identical over 7 bases. CDR1 and CDR2 (germline): GTSNPN, SVGIG (reference sequence). CDR3 length: 15 amino acids. V lost 3 bases to trimming and J lost 3 bases; unmatched junction nucleotides: 8. The CDR3 DNA is TGTGCCTGGAGCCGATACAGGGGATTCTACAATGAGCAGTTCTTC. It yields the protein CAWSRYRGFYNEQFF.

This sequence joins TRBV11-3 and TRBJ2-1; D possibly corresponds to TRBD2 (6 bases). The CDR3 loop spans 17 amino acids. Germline V lookup: CDR1 SGHNT, CDR2 YENEEA. Trimming removed 1 base from V and 5 bases from J, with 18 bases in between. CDR3 DNA: TGTGCCAGCAGCTTAGGCGGGGACCGCGTTGTGGACAATGAGCAGTTCTTC. Translation gives CASSLGGDRVVDNEQFF.

The CDR3 here is CASSFRRERETQYF. The DNA of the CDR3 is TGTGCCAGCAGCTTCCGGAGGGAGCGAGAGACCCAGTACTTC. The chain uses TRBV11-2 and TRBJ2-5, with D perhaps matching TRBD2 (6 bases). Germline assignment: CDR1 SGHAT and CDR2 FQNNGV. The CDR3 loop spans 14 amino acids. The V end was cut by 3 bases, the J end by 4 bases, with 12 bases between.

The chain couples TRBV5-1 to TRBJ2-1; tentative D call: TRBD1 (5 bases). The CDR3 sequence is 14 residues long. The germline V gene encodes CDR1 SGHRS and CDR2 YFSETQ. V gave up 4 bases and J gave up 0 bases, with 8 bases separating them. The CDR3, as DNA: TGCGCCAGCAGCCGACAGAGCTCCTACAATGAGCAGTTCTTC. Protein product: CASSRQSSYNEQFF.

The chain is built from TRBV19 and TRBJ2-2, with D perhaps TRBD1 (5 bases). V lost 3 bases and J 4 bases, leaving 15 bases between the germline ends. The CDR3 is made up of 16 amino acids. Per germline, CDR1 LNHDA and CDR2 SQIVND (reference sequence). The CDR3 bases are TGTGCCAGTAGTATTTTGGCAGGGATGAGCACCGGGGAGCTGTTTTTT. It yields the protein CASSILAGMSTGELFF.

The J gene is TRBJ2-7, the V gene TRBV4-1; TRBD2 agrees at 9 bases. The CDR3 has 15 amino acids. Germline values: CDR1 MGHRA, CDR2 YSYEKL. J lost 3 bases, V lost 4 bases, and 7 bases had no gene match. Here the CDR3 DNA reads TGCGCCAGCAGCCTCAGAGCGGGAGGCCTCTACGAGCAGTACTTC. This sequence encodes CASSLRAGGLYEQYF.

This rearrangement joins TRBV2 to TRBJ2-7, with a tentative D call TRBD2 (6 bases). Germline loops: CDR1 SNHLY, CDR2 FYNNEI. CDR3 length: 15 amino acids. The V and J ends lost 10 bases and 6 bases respectively, with 25 bases between them. The CDR3 region has the DNA TGTGCCATCAGCGAGGGACTTGGGTCTTCTGGCGAGCAGTACTTC. This gives the protein CAISEGLGSSGEQYF.

The chain joins TRBV7-9 to TRBJ2-2; maybe TRBD2 (6 bases). The germline gives CDR1 SEHNR, CDR2 FQNEAQ (reference sequence). The V end lost 3 bases, the J end lost 5 bases, and 13 bases lay between the germline ends. The CDR3 has 15 residues. CDR3 residues: CASSFLGAGTGELFF. Here the CDR3 DNA reads TGTGCCAGCAGCTTTCTTGGGGCGGGAACCGGGGAGCTGTTTTTT.

The genes are TRBV9 and TRBJ2-1, with 12 bases fitting TRBD2. This CDR3 is built from 14 residues. Germline trimming cut 3 bases from V and 7 bases from J; bases unmatched to any gene: 2. Germline V gene lookup returns CDR1 SGDLS and CDR2 YYNGEE. The CDR3 is CASSAGLAGNEQFF. The CDR3 nucleotides are TGTGCCAGCAGCGCAGGACTAGCGGGAAATGAGCAGTTCTTC.

V and J are TRBV19 and TRBJ2-1; 9 nucleotides line up with TRBD2. V gave up 7 bases and J gave up 1 base; unmatched junction bases: 5. The V gene's germline CDR1 is LNHDA and CDR2 SQIVND (reference sequence). The CDR3 covers 15 residues. In DNA, the CDR3 is TGTGCCAGTACGCCTAGCGGGGCTTCCTACAATGAGCAGTTCTTC. Translation: CASTPSGASYNEQFF.

The rearrangement joins TRBV6-1 to TRBJ2-1; D might be TRBD1 (6 bases). Looked up from germline, CDR1 is MNHNS and CDR2 is SASEGT. V was pared by 2 bases and J by 4 bases, with 15 bases between. There are 16 residues in the CDR3. DNA of the CDR3: TGTGCCAGCAGTGAATTGGGCAGGGGAATGTACAATGAGCAGTTCTTC. Translation: CASSELGRGMYNEQFF.

The chain has TRBV7-6 and TRBJ2-3; 12 bases fit TRBD2. The CDR3 sequence is 16 residues long. The ends lost 7 bases at V and 2 bases at J; junction bases unmatched: 7. Germline V CDR1 and CDR2: SGHVS, FNYEAQ. CDR3 amino acids: CASIELAGGITDTQYF. The CDR3 DNA sequence: TGTGCCAGCATCGAGCTAGCGGGAGGGATCACAGATACGCAGTATTTT.